This T cell receptor beta chain was recovered during a study of blood T cells in healthy people across ages. Alongside a J-beta primer mix, a sample-barcoded 5' primer served in a second PCR lasting roughly 7 to 11 cycles. Per sample, CDR3-containing paired-end reads numbered at least 2.5 million. TCRdb re-derived calls from the 5' RACE reads in MiXCR, one entry per CDR3 protein. The sample has about 730,000 distinct CDR3 sequences, around 40% seen once. CDR1 and CDR2 from the germline V gene are DFQATT and SNEGSKA (reference sequence). V trimming: 6 bases; J trimming: 6 bases; junction bases outside the gene matches: 8. The CDR3 runs to 14 residues. The donors, all healthy, were Caucasians living in Russia, aged roughly 6 to 100.

The chain couples TRBV20-1 to TRBJ2-3; 11 nucleotides align to TRBD2. Material: blood. The sequence was obtained from a woman aged 60-75 years in good health. Here the CDR3 reads CSASTSGMGDTQYF. In DNA form, the CDR3 reads TGCAGTGCCTCGACTAGCGGGATGGGTGATACGCAGTATTTT.